Sequencing of this TCR beta chain was carried out in a study of technical replicates of blood from several donors. The table came from immunoSEQ multiplex PCR; TCRdb's copy has only in-frame clones and leaves some out. In the table there are around 100,000 clones, 85% to 95% of which are singletons. The sequence was collected from a human donor in good health. The material sequenced was T cells isolated from PBMCs.

CDR3 in DNA: TGTGCCAGCAGCCCCCGGACCCTCGGGGATGGCTACACCTTC. This sequence encodes CASSPRTLGDGYTF. The chain carries TRBV9 and TRBJ1-2; D ambiguous. CDR3 length equals 14 residues. The V gene lost 4 bases and the J gene lost 6 bases, with 16 bases spanning the gap. From germline, CDR1 is SGDLS and CDR2 YYNGEE.